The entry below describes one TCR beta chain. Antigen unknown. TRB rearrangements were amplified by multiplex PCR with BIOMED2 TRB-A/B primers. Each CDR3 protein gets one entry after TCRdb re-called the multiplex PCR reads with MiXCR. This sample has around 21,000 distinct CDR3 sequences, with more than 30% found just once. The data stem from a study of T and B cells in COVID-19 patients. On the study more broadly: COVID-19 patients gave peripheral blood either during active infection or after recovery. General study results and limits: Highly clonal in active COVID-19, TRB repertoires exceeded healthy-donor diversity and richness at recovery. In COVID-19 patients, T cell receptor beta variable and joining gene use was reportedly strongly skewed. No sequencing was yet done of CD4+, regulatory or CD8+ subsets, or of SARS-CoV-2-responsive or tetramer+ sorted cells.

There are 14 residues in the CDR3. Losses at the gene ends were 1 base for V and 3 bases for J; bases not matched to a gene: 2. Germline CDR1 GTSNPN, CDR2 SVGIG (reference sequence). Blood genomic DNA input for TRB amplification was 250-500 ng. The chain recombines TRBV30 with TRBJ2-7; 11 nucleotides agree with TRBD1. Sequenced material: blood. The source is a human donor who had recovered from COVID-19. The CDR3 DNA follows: TGTGCCTGGAGTGCGGGGACAGGGGGCTACGAGCAGTACTTC. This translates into CAWSAGTGGYEQYF.